Listed below are T cell receptor beta chains from one sample, sequenced in a study of control samples from healthy donors and cancer patients. Produced via immunoSEQ multiplex PCR; TCRdb's table is partial and in-frame only. The sample shows about 100,000 clones, about 90% of them seen only once. Material: blood. All receptors derive from a woman in her forties or fifties in good health. CDR3s include the opening cysteine and the closing phenylalanine or tryptophan. The D gene is left open where the match is weak. A row's size may be missing; if present it is once, few, many or a size class.

clone size: NA
V gene: TRBV30
D gene: NA
J gene: TRBJ1-1
CDR3 DNA: TGTGCCTGGGGAGGGTGGGGGACAACTAACACTGAAGCTTTCTTT
CDR3 protein: CAWGGWGTTNTEAFF

clone size: NA
V gene: TRBV3-1/TRBV3-2
D gene: TRBD1
J gene: TRBJ1-3
CDR3 DNA: TGTGCCAGCAGCCAAGACAGGGGGCCTGGAAACACCATATATTTT
CDR3 protein: CASSQDRGPGNTIYF

clone size: NA
V gene: TRBV5-8
D gene: TRBD2
J gene: TRBJ2-2
CDR3 DNA: TGTGCCGGCCGCAGCGGGAGTTGGACCGGGGAGCTGTTTTTT
CDR3 protein: CAGRSGSWTGELFF

clone size: NA
V gene: TRBV11-3
D gene: NA
J gene: TRBJ2-3
CDR3 DNA: TGTGCCAGCAGCTTCGGGTCGCTGTTCACAGATACGCAGTATTTT
CDR3 protein: CASSFGSLFTDTQYF

clone size: NA
V gene: TRBV11-3
D gene: TRBD1
J gene: TRBJ2-1
CDR3 DNA: TGTGCCAGCAGTACCGGGACAGGGGGATTAGAGCAGTTCTTC
CDR3 protein: CASSTGTGGLEQFF

clone size: once
V gene: TRBV30
D gene: NA
J gene: TRBJ1-5
CDR3 DNA: TGTGCCTGGAGTGCTCCGAATAGCAATCAGCCCCAGCATTTT
CDR3 protein: CAWSAPNSNQPQHF

clone size: NA
V gene: TRBV4-3
D gene: NA
J gene: TRBJ2-3
CDR3 DNA: TGCGCCAGCAGTAATTACATAGACGGTGATCGGGAGTATTTT
CDR3 protein: CASSNYIDGDREYF

clone size: NA
V gene: TRBV7-2
D gene: NA
J gene: TRBJ1-2
CDR3 DNA: TGTGCCAGCAGCTTCGCGAGGGGGACATCGGCGTATGGCTACACCTTC
CDR3 protein: CASSFARGTSAYGYTF

clone size: NA
V gene: TRBV7-9
D gene: NA
J gene: TRBJ1-2
CDR3 DNA: TGTGCCAGCAGCTTTGACACATTACACTATGGCTACACCTTC
CDR3 protein: CASSFDTLHYGYTF

clone size: once
V gene: TRBV7-3
D gene: NA
J gene: TRBJ2-3
CDR3 DNA: TGTGCCAGCAGCTTTTTCATCACCACAGATACGCAGTATTTT
CDR3 protein: CASSFFITTDTQYF

clone size: NA
V gene: TRBV4-1
D gene: NA
J gene: TRBJ2-2
CDR3 DNA: TGCGCCAGCAGCCAATTACAGGGCACCGGGGAGCTGTTTTTT
CDR3 protein: CASSQLQGTGELFF